The entry that follows covers one TCR beta chain sequence. Its matching antigen is unknown. This CDR3 contains 13 residues. Looked up from germline, CDR1 is LGHNA and CDR2 is YNFKEQ. Trimming took 3 bases from V and 2 from J, leaving 8 bases between them. Donors had no recently reported acute infections or vaccinations and were HIV-negative. This record comes from a study of shared clonotypes between healthy human individuals. About the research overall: A few men and a couple of women, aged 18 to 49, were donors. Every donor yielded three CD4 naive, three CD4 memory, two CD8 naive and one CD8 memory plate. Study results and limitations: A handful of donors held about 5% of naive CD4 clonotypes in common.

The repertoire was sequenced with immunoSEQ multiplex PCR; TCRdb's copy has only in-frame clones and lacks some. In the table there are 2 million to 2.5 million clones, more than 85% of which are singletons. The sequenced sample was naive CD4+ T cells from PBMCs. Sample subset: CD45RA+ positively selected. The genes are TRBV4-2 and TRBJ2-7, with D perhaps matching TRBD2 (5 bases). The sequence derives from a man between 18 and 35 years old in good health. Some clones in this sample may be carry-over from other donors' samples. CDR3 sequence: CASSHNGAYEQYF. The CDR3, as DNA: TGTGCCAGCAGCCATAACGGGGCCTACGAGCAGTACTTC.